Each of the 7 T cell receptor beta chains below was sequenced from the same sample in a study of Graves' ophthalmopathy and Graves' hyperthyroidism. RNA transcripts were the template, and TCR beta CDR3 regions were amplified from them. The workflow started with a first-round RT-PCR run with HTBI primers and then moved on to a second-round multiplex PCR. In TCRdb, the multiplex PCR reads were re-called with MiXCR into one record per CDR3 protein. The sample lists a few hundred thousand distinct CDR3 sequences, approximately 17% seen once, with roughly 2.4% in the top ten. The sequenced sample was peripheral blood. All receptors come from an adult woman with stable Graves' hyperthyroidism.

This sequence joins TRBV27 and TRBJ2-6; the D gene could be TRBD1 or TRBD2 (5 bases each). The germline V and J ends were trimmed by 6 bases and 2 bases, with 11 bases remaining between them. This CDR3 has 15 amino acids. Germline V gene lookup returns CDR1 MNHEY and CDR2 SMNVEV (reference sequence). The CDR3 loop reads CASSLEDTGANVLTF. CDR3 DNA: TGTGCCAGCAGCCTGGAGGACACTGGGGCCAACGTCCTGACTTTC. The whole variable domain, filled in from reference TRBV27 and TRBJ2-6, reads EAQVTQNPRYLITVTGKKLTVTCSQNMNHEYMSWYRQDPGLGLRQIYYSMNVEVTDKGDVPEGYKVSRKEKRNFPLILESPSPNQTSLYFCASSLEDTGANVLTFGAGSRLTVL.

The chain joins TRBV28 to TRBJ2-7; maybe TRBD1 (5 bases). CDR3 length equals 16 residues. Germline V CDR1 and CDR2: MDHEN, SYDVKM. The V gene lost 4 bases and the J gene lost 3 bases, with 19 bases spanning the gap. The CDR3, as DNA: TGTGCCAGCAGTTCCCCAGGGTCAGTCATCGGCTACGAGCAGTACTTC. This codes for CASSSPGSVIGYEQYF. Drawing the rest from reference TRBV28 and TRBJ2-7, the complete variable domain is DVKVTQSSRYLVKRTGEKVFLECVQDMDHENMFWYRQDPGLGLRLIYFSYDVKMKEKGDIPEGYSVSREKKERFSLILESASTNQTSMYLCASSSPGSVIGYEQYFGPGTRLTVT.

Many counts were recorded for this clonotype. The chain recombines TRBV15 with TRBJ1-1, with TRBD1 matching over 9 bases. Germline V gene lookup returns CDR1 LNHNV and CDR2 YYDKDF (reference sequence). The CDR3 consists of 18 residues. V was clipped by 4 bases and J by 0 bases; unmatched bases: 12. The CDR3 region is CATSTTGDRVNMNTEAFF. DNA of the CDR3: TGTGCCACCAGCACTACTGGGGACAGGGTCAACATGAACACTGAAGCTTTCTTT. The variable domain in full, with the rest retrieved from reference TRBV15 and TRBJ1-1, is DAMVIQNPRYQVTQFGKPVTLSCSQTLNHNVMYWYQQKSSQAPKLLFHYYDKDFNNEADTPDNFQSRRPNTSFCFLDIRSPGLGDTAMYLCATSTTGDRVNMNTEAFFGQGTRLTVV.

The chain employs TRBV12-3 or TRBV12-4 and TRBJ1-5; maybe TRBD1 (6 bases). The CDR3 extends over 13 amino acids. V was pared by 5 bases and J by 6 bases, with 11 bases between. The CDR3 DNA sequence: TGTGCCAGCAGTGTGGACAGCGCTCAGCCCCAGCATTTT. Its protein product is CASSVDSAQPQHF.

Details on this clonotype: A much larger clonotype is one base distant, so this may be a read error. The chain combines TRBV5-6 with TRBJ2-7; D is unresolved. CDR1 is SGHDT and CDR2 is YYEEEE in the germline V gene. The CDR3 has 14 residues. The CDR3: CASGLPASSYEQYF. CDR3 sequence (DNA): TGTGCCAGCGGCTTGCCGGCATCGTCCTACGAGCAGTACTTC.

This clonotype showed up many times. The V and J genes are TRBV28 and TRBJ2-5, with D hard to call. This CDR3 spans 14 amino acids. The germline V gene encodes CDR1 MDHEN and CDR2 SYDVKM. The V end was cut by 10 bases, the J end by 4 bases, with 19 bases between. CDR3 sequence: CATKVAGDRETQYF. Here the CDR3 DNA reads TGTGCCACCAAGGTGGCAGGCGACCGAGAGACCCAGTACTTC.

In this sample, this clonotype turned up many times. The genes are TRBV12-3 or TRBV12-4 and TRBJ1-1; maybe TRBD1 (5 bases). This CDR3 has 16 amino acids. Trimming took off 5 bases at V and 8 bases at J, with 24 bases between the two ends. CDR3 nucleotides: TGTGCCAGCAGTCCCGGGACGGGGTGGCCTGGGACGGAAGCTTTCTTT. This translates into CASSPGTGWPGTEAFF.